Presented here are 20 T cell receptor beta chains from one specimen sequenced in a study of response to subunit inactivated influenza vaccine. TCRdb redid the calling of the RT-PCR reads with MiXCR, one entry per CDR3 protein. The profile shows just over 300,000 distinct CDR3 sequences, around a fifth of them singletons. The sample consisted of PBMCs from blood, taken less than 22 months after vaccination. The receptor source for this set is a man aged 45 to 75 who received an inactivated influenza vaccine.

Only a few counts were recorded for this clonotype. The chain has TRBV28 and TRBJ2-5; tentatively, D is TRBD1 (5 bases). The CDR3 is 14 amino acids. Trimming cost V 3 bases and J 9 bases, with 17 bases left between them. Germline V gene lookup returns CDR1 MDHEN and CDR2 SYDVKM. This CDR3 reads CASSLSGGSRAQYF. CDR3 DNA sequence: TGTGCCAGCAGTTTGTCGGGTGGTAGCAGGGCCCAGTACTTC.

In this sample, this clonotype turned up a few times. This rearrangement joins TRBV11-2 to TRBJ2-3; D is perhaps TRBD1 (5 bases). From germline, CDR1 is SGHAT and CDR2 FQNNGV. The CDR3 loop spans 13 amino acids. V was cut by 1 base and J by 6 bases, with 8 bases left in between. This CDR3 is CASSLGAGDTQYF. The CDR3 nucleotides are TGTGCCAGCAGCTTAGGGGCAGGGGATACGCAGTATTTT.

The V gene is TRBV28, the J gene TRBJ1-2, with no clear D. CDR3 length: 13 amino acids. Germline CDR1 reads MDHEN; CDR2 reads SYDVKM. Trimming pared 7 bases from V and 8 bases from J, leaving 17 bases between. CDR3 amino acids: CASTGPHMEGYTF. In DNA form, the CDR3 reads TGTGCCAGCACCGGACCCCACATGGAAGGCTACACCTTC.

This clonotype was seen a handful of times. The chain is built from TRBV5-1 and TRBJ1-1; 7 bases agree with TRBD1. CDR3 length: 15 residues. In germline, CDR1 is SGHRS, CDR2 YFSETQ. J was trimmed by 4 bases and V by 2 bases; bases with no gene match: 8. For the CDR3, the DNA is TGCGCCAGCAGCTTAAGGGGGCCCGGGGGCACTGAAGCTTTCTTT. It is translated as CASSLRGPGGTEAFF.

This clonotype showed up just a few times. The chain combines TRBV5-1 with TRBJ2-5; D not certain. V was clipped by 0 bases and J by 4 bases, with 10 bases between them. The V gene's germline CDR1 is SGHRS and CDR2 YFSETQ. The CDR3 loop spans 14 amino acids. The CDR3 is CASSLGQAGETQYF. In DNA, the CDR3 is TGCGCCAGCAGCTTGGGCCAGGCAGGAGAGACCCAGTACTTC.

The V call is TRBV9, the J call TRBJ1-2; D unresolved. This CDR3 is 14 amino acids long. The germline CDR1 and CDR2 sequences are SGDLS and YYNGEE. Trimming stripped 2 bases from V and 2 bases from J, with 10 bases between. This CDR3 is CASSVRSVNYGYTF. The CDR3, as DNA: TGTGCCAGCAGCGTGAGGAGCGTGAACTATGGCTACACCTTC.

This clonotype was seen more than once but under ten times. One end of the junction varies from germline; a read error may be responsible. The rearrangement uses TRBV15 and TRBJ1-3, with D unresolved. CDR1 is LNHNV and CDR2 is YYDKDF in the germline V gene (reference sequence). CDR3 length: 13 amino acids. The CDR3 here is CATSSDPGNTIYF. The CDR3 region has the DNA TGTGCCACCAGCAGCGACCCTGGGAACACCATATATTTT.

This clonotype has a handful of counts. The chain couples TRBV7-9 to TRBJ2-5, with D unresolved. The CDR3 loop spans 13 amino acids. V lost 1 base and J lost 4, with 7 bases in between. The germline V gene has CDR1 SEHNR and CDR2 FQNEAQ (reference sequence). CDR3 bases: TGTGCCAGCAGCTTAGTCCAGGCAGAGACCCAGTACTTC. It codes for CASSLVQAETQYF.

V usage is TRBV20-1 and J usage is TRBJ2-3, with 11 bases lining up with TRBD1. V shed 2 bases, J shed 1 base, and the junction held 2 bases outside the gene matches. The CDR3 has 15 amino acids. Germline values: CDR1 DFQATT, CDR2 SNEGSKA (reference sequence). The CDR3 nucleotides are TGCAGTGCTAGAACGGGACAGGGGGGCACAGATACGCAGTATTTT. Translated, it gives CSARTGQGGTDTQYF.

V gene TRBV5-4 combines with J gene TRBJ1-1; D possibly corresponds to TRBD1 (5 bases). The V end lost 2 bases, the J end lost 0 bases, and 14 bases lay between the germline ends. The CDR3 is 16 amino acids. From germline, CDR1 is SGHNT and CDR2 YYREEE (reference sequence). The CDR3 region has the DNA TGTGCCAGCAGCTTATTGGGGGGAACTTTGAACACTGAAGCTTTCTTT. It encodes CASSLLGGTLNTEAFF.

This clonotype was observed at least ten times. J is TRBJ1-5 and V is TRBV3-1; D call uncertain. Germline CDR1 is LGHDT and CDR2 is YNNKEL (reference sequence). The CDR3 has 12 residues. The germline V and J ends were trimmed by 4 bases and 6 bases, with 7 bases remaining between them. The CDR3 DNA reads as TGTGCCAGCAGCCCCTACGGTCAGCCCCAGCATTTT. Its protein product is CASSPYGQPQHF.

The chain combines TRBV27 with TRBJ1-3; TRBD1 matches at 7 bases. Germline V gene sequence: CDR1 MNHEY, CDR2 SMNVEV (reference sequence). With V trimmed by 0 bases and J by 6 bases, 5 bases remained unmatched. This CDR3 comprises 15 residues. CDR3 sequence (DNA): TGTGCCAGCAGTTTATCGCCCAGGGGGGTAAACACCATATATTTT. Translated: CASSLSPRGVNTIYF.

The sample holds a few counts of this clonotype. V gene TRBV15 combines with J gene TRBJ1-2; unclear D gene. CDR3 length: 14 amino acids. V gave up 2 bases and J gave up 4 bases, with 11 bases separating them. Germline V lookup: CDR1 LNHNV, CDR2 YYDKDF (reference sequence). The CDR3 here is CATSRQGNGYGYTF. CDR3 DNA: TGTGCCACCAGCAGACAAGGGAATGGCTATGGCTACACCTTC.

This clonotype came up a few times. This chain links TRBV4-3 with TRBJ1-1; maybe TRBD1 (6 bases). The CDR3 is 16 residues long. In germline, CDR1 is LGHNA, CDR2 YSLEER. V lost 4 bases to trimming and J lost 0 bases, with 15 bases between them. CDR3 nucleotide sequence: TGCGCCAGCAGCCGAAGTGCCGGGACATTGAACACTGAAGCTTTCTTT. This codes for CASSRSAGTLNTEAFF.

The chain recombines TRBV7-8 with TRBJ1-4, with 8 bases that match TRBD1. The ends lost 5 bases at V and 8 bases at J; junction bases unmatched: 10. The length of the CDR3 is 15 residues. Germline V gene data show CDR1 as SGHVS and CDR2 as FQNEAQ. The CDR3 nucleotides are TGTGCCAGCAGCACCAACAGGGGGGGAAGAGAAAAACTGTTTTTT. It codes for CASSTNRGGREKLFF.

This clonotype was detected a few times. The rearrangement uses TRBV20-1 and TRBJ2-2, with D perhaps TRBD2 (6 bases). The CDR3 consists of 13 residues. The V and J ends lost 6 bases and 7 bases respectively, with 15 bases between them. In germline, CDR1 is DFQATT, CDR2 SNEGSKA (reference sequence). In DNA form, the CDR3 reads TGCAGTGCGGAGGGCCTTAGGGGCGGGGAGCTGTTTTTT. As protein: CSAEGLRGGELFF.

This chain links TRBV27 with TRBJ2-7, with TRBD2 matching 8 bases. The CDR3 contains 14 residues. V lost 8 bases and J lost 0; bases outside the gene matches: 6. Germline loops: CDR1 MNHEY, CDR2 SMNVEV (reference sequence). The CDR3 DNA sequence: TGTGCCAGCGGACGGGGGGGCGGCTCCTACGAGCAGTACTTC. Translating it yields CASGRGGGSYEQYF.

Here the CDR3 DNA reads TGTGCCTGGAGTCCATACGGGAATCAGCCCCAGCATTTT. This encodes CAWSPYGNQPQHF. This chain uses TRBV30 with TRBJ1-5; no firm D call. The length of the CDR3 is 13 residues. V was pared by 2 bases and J by 4 bases, with 9 bases between. Per germline, CDR1 GTSNPN and CDR2 SVGIG (reference sequence).

This clonotype showed up just a few times. The chain couples TRBV4-1 to TRBJ1-1; the D is unclear. The V and J ends lost 1 base and 1 base respectively, with 10 bases between them. CDR1 MGHRA and CDR2 YSYEKL come from the germline V gene. The CDR3 contains 15 residues. CDR3: CASSQGRAGNTEAFF. In DNA form, the CDR3 reads TGCGCCAGCAGCCAAGGTAGGGCGGGGAACACTGAAGCTTTCTTT.

This chain links TRBV7-2 with TRBJ1-6, with D possibly being TRBD1 (5 bases). The CDR3 loop spans 16 amino acids. Germline CDR1 SGHTA, CDR2 FQGNSA. V was cut by 5 bases and J by 2 bases, with 13 bases left in between. The DNA for the CDR3 is TGTGCCAGCAGCCCCGAGACAGTAACCTATAATTCACCCCTCCACTTT. It specifies CASSPETVTYNSPLHF.